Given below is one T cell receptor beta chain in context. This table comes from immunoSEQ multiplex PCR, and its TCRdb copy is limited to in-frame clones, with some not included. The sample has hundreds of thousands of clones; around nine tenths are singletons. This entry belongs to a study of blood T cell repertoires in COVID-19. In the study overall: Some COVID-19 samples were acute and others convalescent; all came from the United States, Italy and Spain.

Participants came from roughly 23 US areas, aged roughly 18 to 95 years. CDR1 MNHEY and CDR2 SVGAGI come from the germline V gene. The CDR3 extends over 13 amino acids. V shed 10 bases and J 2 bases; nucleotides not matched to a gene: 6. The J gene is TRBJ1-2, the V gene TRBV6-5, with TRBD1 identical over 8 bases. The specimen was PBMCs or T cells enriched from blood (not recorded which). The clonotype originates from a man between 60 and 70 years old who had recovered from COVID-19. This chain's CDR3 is CATDRDRNYGYTF. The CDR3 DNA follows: TGTGCCACCGACCGGGACAGGAACTATGGCTACACCTTC.